The 12 T cell receptor beta chains below all came from one sample that was sequenced in a study of CD8 T cells in Susac syndrome. RNA was extracted with the RNeasy kit, and a quantity of roughly 0.5 to 1 ug was reverse transcribed using random hexamers. A single record per CDR3 protein comes from TCRdb applying MiXCR to the immunoSEQ multiplex PCR reads. Among some 60,000 distinct CDR3 sequences listed, approximately 92% were seen once. What was sequenced was CD8+ T cells from PBMCs. The source is a human donor in good health.

The chain recombines TRBV11-2 with TRBJ2-5; D remains ambiguous. CDR3 size: 13 residues. Germline loops: CDR1 SGHAT, CDR2 FQNNGV. V was shortened by 0 bases and J by 5 bases, with 7 bases between the two germline ends. The CDR3, as DNA: TGTGCCAGCAGCTTAGAAGCTCGGGAGACCCAGTACTTC. This gives the protein CASSLEARETQYF.

The rearrangement joins TRBV2 to TRBJ2-7, with a weak D call TRBD2 (6 bases). Per the germline V gene, CDR1 is SNHLY and CDR2 is FYNNEI. V lost 3 bases, J lost 2 bases, and 11 bases lay in between. CDR3 length equals 14 residues. The CDR3 here is CASSDFRETYEQYF. Written as DNA, the CDR3 is TGTGCCAGCAGTGATTTTCGGGAGACCTACGAGCAGTACTTC.

The chain combines TRBV5-5 with TRBJ2-3, with D tentatively TRBD1 or TRBD2 (5 bases each). The V gene lost 4 bases and the J gene lost 3 bases, with 18 bases spanning the gap. The CDR3 covers 16 residues. Germline assignment: CDR1 SGHKS and CDR2 YYEKEE (reference sequence). The CDR3, as DNA: TGTGCCAGCAGCCACCCGGGACGAGGGGATACAGATACGCAGTATTTT. This gives the protein CASSHPGRGDTDTQYF.

The chain uses TRBV20-1 and TRBJ2-5; TRBD2 matches at 12 bases. The CDR3 consists of 17 residues. Germline V gene lookup returns CDR1 DFQATT and CDR2 SNEGSKA (reference sequence). The ends lost 4 bases at V and 4 bases at J; junction bases unmatched: 13. CDR3 nucleotide sequence: TGCAGTGCTAACCAAGCGACGACTAGCGGGGGATTAGAGACCCAGTACTTC. Translated, it gives CSANQATTSGGLETQYF.

The chain recombines TRBV10-3 with TRBJ2-5; 10 bases fit TRBD1. This CDR3 comprises 14 residues. CDR1 is ENHRY, CDR2 SYGVKD, per germline. Losses at the gene ends were 10 bases for V and 4 bases for J; bases not matched to a gene: 9. The DNA of the CDR3 is TGTGCCACCCAGAGGACAGGGGGGACAGAGACCCAGTACTTC. Translating it yields CATQRTGGTETQYF.

The V gene is TRBV7-9, the J gene TRBJ2-7; TRBD1 aligns across 7 bases. V shed 6 bases and J 3 bases; nucleotides not matched to a gene: 8. Germline CDR1 reads SEHNR; CDR2 reads FQNEAQ (reference sequence). The CDR3 is made up of 14 amino acids. CDR3 in DNA: TGTGCCAGCAGATCTGGGACAGCTTACTACGAGCAGTACTTC. Translating gives CASRSGTAYYEQYF.

The chain recombines TRBV13 with TRBJ2-3, with D hard to call. V lost 7 bases, J lost 4 bases, and 12 bases lay in between. This CDR3 has 13 residues. From germline, CDR1 is PRHDT and CDR2 FYEKMQ (reference sequence). Here the CDR3 DNA reads TGTGCCAGCACCCCGTTGTCATCAGATACGCAGTATTTT. This translates into CASTPLSSDTQYF.

CDR3 region: CASSQLGSYEQYF. The CDR3 DNA sequence: TGTGCCAGCAGCCAGTTAGGCAGTTACGAGCAGTACTTC. The rearrangement uses TRBV5-4 and TRBJ2-7; no clear D gene. CDR3 length: 13 residues. Germline V gives CDR1 SGHNT, CDR2 YYREEE (reference sequence). V gave up 4 bases and J gave up 4 bases, with 12 bases separating them.

V gene TRBV9 combines with J gene TRBJ2-3; 9 nucleotides agree with TRBD2. Germline loops: CDR1 SGDLS, CDR2 YYNGEE. The CDR3 contains 15 residues. V shed 4 bases, J shed 0 bases, and the junction held 3 bases outside the gene matches. The CDR3 region has the DNA TGTGCCAGCAGCTTCGGACTAGCGAGCACAGATACGCAGTATTTT. It translates to CASSFGLASTDTQYF.

This chain joins TRBV6-2 or TRBV6-3 and TRBJ2-1; D perhaps matches TRBD1 (6 bases). The V end was cut by 3 bases, the J end by 0 bases, with 9 bases between. The CDR3 covers 15 residues. Germline values: CDR1 MNHEY, CDR2 SVGEGT. CDR3 in amino acids: CASSYLDSSYNEQFF. CDR3 coding DNA: TGTGCCAGCAGTTATCTGGACAGCTCCTACAATGAGCAGTTCTTC.

The rearrangement joins TRBV4-1 to TRBJ1-1, with D uncertain. V gave up 0 bases and J gave up 0 bases, with 8 bases separating them. The germline CDR1 and CDR2 sequences are MGHRA and YSYEKL. CDR3 length: 15 residues. The CDR3 loop reads CASSQDPGLNTEAFF. CDR3 bases: TGCGCCAGCAGCCAAGATCCGGGTCTGAACACTGAAGCTTTCTTT.

DNA for the CDR3: TGTGCCAGCAGCAGACAGGAGAACACTGAAGCTTTCTTT. This gives the protein CASSRQENTEAFF. The chain is built from TRBV13 and TRBJ1-1; the D gene is possibly TRBD1 (6 bases). Between the trimmed V and J ends, which lost 5 bases and 1 base, there was a span of 8 bases. Per the germline V gene, CDR1 is PRHDT and CDR2 is FYEKMQ (reference sequence). The CDR3 extends over 13 amino acids.